Listed below are T cell receptor beta chains from one sample, sequenced in a study. One entry per CDR3 protein results from TCRdb running MiXCR on the RT-PCR reads. The sample contains about 700,000 distinct CDR3 sequences, approximately 15% of which appear only once. Material: memory CD4+ T cells from blood. The source is a female donor in good health, serving as a healthy control. Both conserved end residues are part of each CDR3. A D gene is named only where the DNA matches it firmly. The size entry is marked missing in some rows and otherwise reads once, few, many or a size class.

v_call	d_call	clone_size	j_call	cdr3_aa	cdr3_nt
TRBV4-3	TRBD1	many	TRBJ1-2	CASSQELSGWDRDYGYTF	TGCGCCAGCAGCCAAGAATTGAGTGGTTGGGACAGGGACTATGGCTACACCTTC
TRBV9	TRBD2	NA	TRBJ2-2	CASSPPPGAGGGTGELFF	TGTGCCAGCAGCCCCCCCCCCGGGGCGGGAGGAGGCACCGGGGAGCTGTTTTTT
TRBV7-9	TRBD1	NA	TRBJ2-5	CASSFSQGERETQYF	TGTGCCAGCAGCTTTTCCCAGGGGGAGCGAGAGACCCAGTACTTC
TRBV7-6	TRBD2	few	TRBJ2-3	CASSIGLGTDTQYF	TGTGCCAGCAGCATAGGACTAGGCACAGATACGCAGTATTTT
TRBV5-6	TRBD1	few	TRBJ2-5	CASSTPQGATQETQYF	TGTGCCAGCAGCACCCCCCAGGGGGCTACCCAAGAGACCCAGTACTTC
TRBV6-1	NA	NA	TRBJ2-7	CASRVTGPSSYEQYF	TGTGCCAGCAGGGTGACGGGCCCGAGCTCCTACGAGCAGTACTTC
TRBV6-1	NA	NA	TRBJ2-3	CAGKVSSTDTQYF	TGTGCTGGGAAGGTTTCTAGCACAGATACGCAGTATTTT
TRBV15	TRBD1	NA	TRBJ2-1	CATSGLNQGAGEQFF	TGTGCCACCAGCGGATTGAACCAGGGGGCAGGTGAGCAGTTCTTC
TRBV19	NA	NA	TRBJ1-1	CASSIVGMRTEAFF	TGTGCCAGTAGTATAGTAGGAATGCGGACTGAAGCTTTCTTT
TRBV5-1	TRBD1	NA	TRBJ1-2	CASSLDDRGRGYTF	TGCGCCAGCAGCTTGGATGACAGGGGCAGGGGCTACACCTTC
TRBV5-1	NA	many	TRBJ2-7	CASSPKQGMTYEQYF	TGCGCCAGCAGCCCAAAACAGGGAATGACTTACGAGCAGTACTTC
TRBV5-1	TRBD1	NA	TRBJ2-7	CASSEPGQGHEQYF	TGCGCCAGCAGCGAACCGGGACAGGGGCACGAGCAGTACTTC
TRBV20-1	NA	few	TRBJ1-2	CSGVIDYGYTF	TGCAGTGGGGTAATTGACTATGGCTACACCTTC
TRBV7-2	NA	few	TRBJ1-1	CASSLASGQVNTEAFF	TGTGCCAGCAGCTTAGCGTCGGGGCAAGTGAACACTGAAGCTTTCTTT
TRBV4-1	NA	many	TRBJ2-1	CASSQAQGGYNEQFF	TGCGCCAGCAGCCAAGCACAGGGTGGGTACAATGAGCAGTTCTTC
TRBV20-1	TRBD1	few	TRBJ2-6	CSASTGVPGANVLTF	TGCAGTGCTTCCACAGGGGTCCCTGGGGCCAACGTCCTGACTTTC
TRBV7-9	TRBD2	few	TRBJ2-5	CASSLAGPRGAQYF	TGTGCCAGCAGCTTAGCTGGACCCCGGGGGGCCCAGTACTTC
TRBV7-2	NA	many	TRBJ2-3	CASSLHGGGGDTQYF	TGTGCCAGCAGCCTTCACGGGGGAGGTGGAGATACGCAGTATTTT
TRBV11-1	TRBD2	few	TRBJ2-5	CASSPQLAEETQYF	TGTGCCAGCAGCCCCCAACTAGCGGAAGAGACCCAGTACTTC
TRBV24-1	NA	many	TRBJ2-1	CATRSGLNLGNEQFF	TGTGCCACCAGGTCAGGACTCAACTTAGGGAATGAGCAGTTCTTC